Below are 7 T cell receptor beta chains sequenced from a single sample in a study of regulatory T cells in long-lasting Graves disease. Researchers made TCR beta libraries by using iRepertoire HTBI primers and running Arm-PCR on CDR3 regions. Each CDR3 protein is one row after TCRdb ran MiXCR on the multiplex PCR reads. The table has roughly 220,000 distinct CDR3 sequences, around 16% seen once. Time point defined: newly diagnosed GD, antithyroid drugs for less than 3 months. RNA isolated from PBMCs was used to make the TCR library. Sequenced material: peripheral blood mononuclear cells (PBMCs), taken at new diagnosis, from a patient treated with antithyroid drugs. Receptors originate from a female donor with Graves disease.

Only a few counts were recorded for this clonotype. The chain combines TRBV29-1 with TRBJ1-2; D not resolved. This CDR3 has 11 amino acids. Germline loops: CDR1 SQVTM, CDR2 ANQGSEA. V lost 7 bases and J 9 bases, leaving 15 bases between the germline ends. The CDR3 DNA follows: TGCAGCGGAGAGGACGGCCAGAGCTACACCTTC. Its translation is CSGEDGQSYTF.

Concerning this clonotype: A far larger clone lies a single base away; this is likely a read error. The V and J genes are TRBV24-1 and TRBJ2-5; the D gene is possibly TRBD2 (6 bases). The V end was cut by 4 bases, the J end by 11 bases, with 22 bases between. CDR1 is KGHDR and CDR2 is SFDVKD in the germline V gene. The CDR3 contains 15 residues. The CDR3 region is CATSERTAHGGEQYF. In nucleotides, the CDR3 is TGTGCCACCAGTGAACGGACCGCCCACGGGGGTGAGCAGTACTTC.

This chain connects TRBV11-1 to TRBJ2-1, with a possible D match to TRBD2 (5 bases). The J call may be wrong; the DNA end is better matched by TRBJ2-5. Germline V gives CDR1 SGHAT, CDR2 FQDESV (reference sequence). CDR3 length: 13 amino acids. The CDR3 loop reads CASRRVLRETQYF. The CDR3 DNA is TGTGCCAGCAGGAGGGTACTACGCGAGACCCAGTACTTC.

This clonotype has ten or more counts. J is TRBJ2-3 and V is TRBV12-3 or TRBV12-4; D is unclear. The CDR3 loop spans 13 amino acids. The germline V and J ends were trimmed by 3 bases and 2 bases, with 6 bases remaining between them. The CDR3 DNA sequence: TGTGCCAGCAGTTTCCGGAACACAGATACGCAGTATTTT. Translated, it gives CASSFRNTDTQYF.

This clonotype has at least ten counts. J is TRBJ1-3 and V is TRBV27; 7 bases match TRBD1. Losses at the gene ends were 5 bases for V and 2 bases for J; bases not matched to a gene: 3. The germline V gene has CDR1 MNHEY and CDR2 SMNVEV (reference sequence). The CDR3 length is 14 residues. For the CDR3, the DNA is TGTGCCAGCAGTAGACAGGGTGCTGGAAACACCATATATTTT. Protein product: CASSRQGAGNTIYF.

This clonotype occurred many times. The V gene is TRBV19, the J gene TRBJ1-4, with 7 bases that match TRBD1. Trimming at V came to 5 bases and at J to 5 bases, leaving 11 bases not matched to a gene. Germline V gives CDR1 LNHDA, CDR2 SQIVND (reference sequence). The CDR3 loop spans 16 amino acids. CDR3 protein: CASSPRQGQHNEKLFF. The CDR3 DNA reads TGTGCCAGTAGTCCTCGACAGGGCCAGCACAATGAAAAACTGTTTTTT.

This clonotype was seen many times. The chain uses TRBV28 and TRBJ1-1; 11 bases line up with TRBD1. V lost 5 bases to trimming and J lost 5 bases; unmatched junction nucleotides: 4. The V gene's germline CDR1 is MDHEN and CDR2 SYDVKM. CDR3 length equals 14 residues. CDR3 nucleotide sequence: TGTGCCAGCAGTGCCGGGACAGGGGGAACTGAAGCTTTCTTT. This codes for CASSAGTGGTEAFF.